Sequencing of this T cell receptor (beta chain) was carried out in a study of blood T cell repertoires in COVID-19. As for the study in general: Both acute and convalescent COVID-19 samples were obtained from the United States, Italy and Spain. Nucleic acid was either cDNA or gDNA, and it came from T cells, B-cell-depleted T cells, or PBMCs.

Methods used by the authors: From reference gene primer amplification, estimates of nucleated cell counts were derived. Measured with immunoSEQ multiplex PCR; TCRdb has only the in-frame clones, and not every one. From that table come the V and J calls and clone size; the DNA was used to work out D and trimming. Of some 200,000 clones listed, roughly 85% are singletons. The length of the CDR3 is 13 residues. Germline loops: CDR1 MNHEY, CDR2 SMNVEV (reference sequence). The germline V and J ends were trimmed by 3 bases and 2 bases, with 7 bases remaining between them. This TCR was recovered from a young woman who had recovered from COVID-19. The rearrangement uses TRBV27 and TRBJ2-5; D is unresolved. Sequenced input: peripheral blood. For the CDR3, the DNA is TGTGCCAGCAGTTTCACTTATCAAGAGACCCAGTACTTC. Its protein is CASSFTYQETQYF.